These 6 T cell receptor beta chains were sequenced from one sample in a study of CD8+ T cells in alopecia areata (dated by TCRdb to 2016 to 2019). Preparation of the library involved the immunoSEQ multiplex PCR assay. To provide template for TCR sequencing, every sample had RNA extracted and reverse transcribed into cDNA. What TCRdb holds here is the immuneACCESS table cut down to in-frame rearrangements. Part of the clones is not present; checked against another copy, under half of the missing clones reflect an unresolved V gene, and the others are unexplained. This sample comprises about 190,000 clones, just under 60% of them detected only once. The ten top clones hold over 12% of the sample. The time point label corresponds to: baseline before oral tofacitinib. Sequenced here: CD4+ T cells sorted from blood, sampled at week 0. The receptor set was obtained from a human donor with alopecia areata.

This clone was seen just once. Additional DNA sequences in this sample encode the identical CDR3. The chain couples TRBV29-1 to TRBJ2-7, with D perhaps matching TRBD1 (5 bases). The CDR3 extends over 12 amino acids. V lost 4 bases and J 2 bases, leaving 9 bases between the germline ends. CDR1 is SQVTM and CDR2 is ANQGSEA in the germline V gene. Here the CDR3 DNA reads TGCAGCGTTGCAGACAGAACCTACGAGCAGTACTTC. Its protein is CSVADRTYEQYF.

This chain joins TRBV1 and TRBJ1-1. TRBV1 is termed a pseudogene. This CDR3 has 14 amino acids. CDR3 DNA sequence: TGCACCAGCAGCCTCCCAGAGTTATACACTGAAGCTTTCTTT. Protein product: CTSSLPELYTEAFF.

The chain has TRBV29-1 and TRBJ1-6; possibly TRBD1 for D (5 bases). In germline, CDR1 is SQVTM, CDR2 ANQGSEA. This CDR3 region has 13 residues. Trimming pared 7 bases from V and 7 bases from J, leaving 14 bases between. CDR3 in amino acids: CSARDEGNSPLHF. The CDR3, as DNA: TGCAGCGCCAGGGACGAAGGGAATTCACCCCTCCACTTT.

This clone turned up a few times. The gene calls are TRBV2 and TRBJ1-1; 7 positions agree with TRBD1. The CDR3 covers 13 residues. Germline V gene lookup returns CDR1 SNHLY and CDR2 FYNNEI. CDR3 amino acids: CAARRDSYPEAFF. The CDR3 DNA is TGTGCAGCTAGAAGGGACAGTTACCCTGAAGCTTTCTTT.

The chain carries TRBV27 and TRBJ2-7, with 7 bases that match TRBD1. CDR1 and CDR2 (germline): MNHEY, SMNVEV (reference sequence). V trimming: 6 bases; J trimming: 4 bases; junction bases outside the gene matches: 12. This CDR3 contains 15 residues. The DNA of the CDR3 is TGTGCCAGCAGCTTCACAGGGGTTTTGCCTTACGAGCAGTACTTC. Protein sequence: CASSFTGVLPYEQYF.

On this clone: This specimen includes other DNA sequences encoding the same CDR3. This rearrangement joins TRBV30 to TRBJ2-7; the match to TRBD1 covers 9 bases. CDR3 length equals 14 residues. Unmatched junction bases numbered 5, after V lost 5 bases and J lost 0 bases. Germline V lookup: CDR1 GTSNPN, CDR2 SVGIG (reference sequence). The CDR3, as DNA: TGTGCCTGGGTCGACAGGGGGTCCTCCTACGAGCAGTACTTC. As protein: CAWVDRGSSYEQYF.